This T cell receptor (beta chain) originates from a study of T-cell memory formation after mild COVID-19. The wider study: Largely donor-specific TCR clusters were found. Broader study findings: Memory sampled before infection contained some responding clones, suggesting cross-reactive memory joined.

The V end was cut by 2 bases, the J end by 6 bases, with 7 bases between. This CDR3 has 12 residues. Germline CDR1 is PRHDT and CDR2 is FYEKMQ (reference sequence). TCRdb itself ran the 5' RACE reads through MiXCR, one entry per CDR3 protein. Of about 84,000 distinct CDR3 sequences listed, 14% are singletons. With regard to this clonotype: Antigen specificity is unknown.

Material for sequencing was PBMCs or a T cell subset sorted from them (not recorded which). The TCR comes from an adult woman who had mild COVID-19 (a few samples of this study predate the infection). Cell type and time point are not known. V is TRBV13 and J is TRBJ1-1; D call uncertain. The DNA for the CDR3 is TGTGCCAGCAGCTTACCCCGTGCTGAAGCTTTCTTT. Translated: CASSLPRAEAFF.